A single sample is the source of the 21 T cell receptor beta chains below, sequenced in a study of shared clonotypes between healthy human individuals. Sequenced by immunoSEQ multiplex PCR; TCRdb stores in-frame clones only, minus some. The table lists over 2 million clones, 90% to 95% of them singletons. The sample consisted of naive CD4+ T cells sorted from blood. The sample's subset: CD45RA+ positively selected. These receptors originate from a man younger than 35 in good health.

Regarding this clone: The sample carries other DNA sequences with the same CDR3. V usage is TRBV5-1 and J usage is TRBJ2-2; D might be TRBD1 (6 bases). Germline CDR1 reads SGHRS; CDR2 reads YFSETQ. There are 15 residues in the CDR3. Trimming removed 0 bases from V and 1 base from J, with 7 bases in between. CDR3 DNA sequence: TGCGCCAGCAGCTTGGAGGGACAGAACACCGGGGAGCTGTTTTTT. It yields the protein CASSLEGQNTGELFF. Full variable domain (rest looked up from reference TRBV5-1 and TRBJ2-2): KAGVTQTPRYLIKTRGQQVTLSCSPISGHRSVSWYQQTPGQGLQFLFEYFSETQRNKGNFPGRFSGRQFSNSRSEMNVSTLELGDSALYLCASSLEGQNTGELFFGEGSRLTVL.

This clone was picked up one time. V usage is TRBV7-9 and J usage is TRBJ1-3; D is perhaps TRBD1 (6 bases). V was cut by 5 bases and J by 1 base, with 12 bases left in between. This CDR3 contains 15 residues. Germline V CDR1 and CDR2: SEHNR, FQNEAQ (reference sequence). CDR3 sequence: CASSLLTGSGNTIYF. The CDR3 coding sequence is TGTGCCAGCAGCCTACTTACAGGGTCTGGAAACACCATATATTTT.

Concerning this clone itself: Other DNA sequences in the same sample also yield this CDR3. This chain uses TRBV7-2 with TRBJ2-5; 7 bases agree with TRBD2. Germline V gene sequence: CDR1 SGHTA, CDR2 FQGNSA. The CDR3 spans 14 residues. The V and J ends lost 5 bases and 1 base, in that order; junction bases with no gene match: 4. The DNA of the CDR3 is TGTGCCAGCAGCCCAGGGAGGGTCCAAGAGACCCAGTACTTC. This codes for CASSPGRVQETQYF.

The rearrangement uses TRBV7-9 and TRBJ2-1; D is perhaps TRBD1 (6 bases). V lost 5 bases and J lost 6, with 23 bases in between. Germline loops: CDR1 SEHNR, CDR2 FQNEAQ (reference sequence). The CDR3 extends over 17 amino acids. Here the CDR3 reads CASSPRTGAPGANEQFF. DNA of the CDR3: TGTGCCAGCAGCCCGAGGACCGGGGCACCAGGGGCCAATGAGCAGTTCTTC.

The chain carries TRBV19 and TRBJ2-4; TRBD1 might be the D (5 bases). Trimming removed 4 bases from V and 0 bases from J, with 7 bases in between. Germline V gene sequence: CDR1 LNHDA, CDR2 SQIVND (reference sequence). The CDR3 is 14 amino acids. The CDR3 is CASSTGQAKNIQYF. CDR3 coding DNA: TGTGCCAGTAGTACAGGACAAGCCAAAAACATTCAGTACTTC.

CDR3 protein: CASSYSTTAYEQYF. The CDR3 region has the DNA TGTGCCAGCAGTTACTCGACGACGGCCTACGAGCAGTACTTC. The chain carries TRBV6-5 and TRBJ2-7; D call uncertain. The CDR3 consists of 14 residues. The ends were cut back, 0 bases at V and 2 bases at J, with 8 bases in the middle. The V gene's germline CDR1 is MNHEY and CDR2 SVGAGI.

The V call is TRBV10-2, the J call TRBJ2-1, with unresolved D. The CDR3 length is 16 residues. Between the trimmed V and J ends, which lost 6 bases and 0 bases, there was a span of 15 bases. Germline CDR1 and CDR2: WSHSY and SAAADI. In nucleotides, the CDR3 is TGCGCCAGCAGGGCCCGGACGCCGAGCTCCTACAATGAGCAGTTCTTC. The encoded protein is CASRARTPSSYNEQFF.

The chain carries TRBV5-4 and TRBJ1-1; D gene uncertain. V was cut by 3 bases and J by 2 bases, with 11 bases left in between. Per germline, CDR1 SGHNT and CDR2 YYREEE (reference sequence). CDR3 length equals 14 residues. CDR3 sequence reads: CASSSEAANTEAFF. The CDR3 DNA follows: TGTGCCAGCAGCTCCGAGGCAGCCAACACTGAAGCTTTCTTT. The full variable domain, rest sourced from reference TRBV5-4 and TRBJ1-1, is ETGVTQSPTHLIKTRGQQVTLRCSSQSGHNTVSWYQQALGQGPQFIFQYYREEENGRGNFPPRFSGLQFPNYSSELNVNALELDDSALYLCASSSEAANTEAFFGQGTRLTVV.

DNA for the CDR3: TGTGCCAGCACCCGACAGGGGAGGAATGAGCAGTTCTTC. It specifies CASTRQGRNEQFF. The rearrangement uses TRBV7-9 and TRBJ2-1; 8 bases are a match to TRBD1. The germline gives CDR1 SEHNR, CDR2 FQNEAQ (reference sequence). The trim removed 7 bases at V and 7 bases at J, leaving 6 bases unmatched. This CDR3 is built from 13 residues.

This rearrangement joins TRBV18 to TRBJ2-7, with 10 positions matching TRBD1. V lost 3 bases and J lost 1; bases outside the gene matches: 6. Germline V gene data show CDR1 as KGHSH and CDR2 as LQKENI. The CDR3 extends over 16 amino acids. The CDR3: CASSPLGQGISYEQYF. DNA of the CDR3: TGTGCCAGCTCACCCCTGGGACAGGGGATATCCTACGAGCAGTACTTC.

As for this clone: Within the sample, other DNA sequences also encode this same CDR3. The chain links TRBV10-3 to TRBJ1-2; the match to TRBD1 covers 8 bases. The V gene's germline CDR1 is ENHRY and CDR2 SYGVKD. This CDR3 has 14 amino acids. V lost 2 bases and J lost 4; bases outside the gene matches: 3. CDR3 sequence reads: CAISEDRGTYGYTF. CDR3 bases: TGTGCCATCAGTGAGGACAGGGGCACCTATGGCTACACCTTC.

This chain links TRBV9 with TRBJ2-7; D perhaps matches TRBD2 (6 bases). The CDR3 extends over 16 amino acids. V dropped 4 bases and J dropped 5 bases, with 22 bases sitting between them. Germline V CDR1 and CDR2: SGDLS, YYNGEE. The CDR3, as DNA: TGTGCCAGCAGCCCAACGACGGGGACTCGCGGGAACGAGCAGTACTTC. As protein: CASSPTTGTRGNEQYF.

The chain recombines TRBV7-2 with TRBJ2-1; the D is unclear. Trimming removed 2 bases from V and 9 bases from J, with 17 bases in between. CDR1 is SGHTA and CDR2 is FQGNSA in the germline V gene. The CDR3 contains 15 residues. This chain's CDR3 is CASSLTHTSTGEQFF. CDR3 nucleotide sequence: TGTGCCAGCAGCTTAACCCACACTTCGACGGGTGAGCAGTTCTTC.

The rearrangement links TRBV11-2 to TRBJ2-1, with D maybe TRBD2 (5 bases). The CDR3 has 15 amino acids. From germline, CDR1 is SGHAT and CDR2 FQNNGV. The V end lost 5 bases, the J end lost 1 base, and 12 bases lay between the germline ends. The CDR3 sequence: CASSPGRGSYNEQFF. The CDR3 DNA sequence: TGTGCCAGCAGCCCCGGGCGAGGGTCCTACAATGAGCAGTTCTTC. Combining the CDR3 with reference TRBV11-2 and TRBJ2-1 gives the whole variable domain EAGVAQSPRYKIIEKRQSVAFWCNPISGHATLYWYQQILGQGPKLLIQFQNNGVVDDSQLPKDRFSAERLKGVDSTLKIQPAKLEDSAVYLCASSPGRGSYNEQFFGPGTRLTVL.

The chain uses TRBV10-1 and TRBJ2-1, with 7 positions matching TRBD1. Germline lookup yields CDR1 WNHNN and CDR2 SYGVQD (reference sequence). There are 16 residues in the CDR3. With 0 bases clipped from V and 2 bases from J, the junction kept 4 bases outside the gene matches. CDR3 nucleotide sequence: TGCGCCAGCAGTGAGTCAGTAGGGGGCCCCTACAATGAGCAGTTCTTC. Translated: CASSESVGGPYNEQFF.

The J gene is TRBJ1-1, the V gene TRBV10-2; the D is unclear. Trimming removed 0 bases at V and 1 base at J, with 15 bases between. CDR1 is WSHSY, CDR2 SAAADI, per germline. The CDR3 sequence is 17 residues long. For the CDR3, the DNA is TGCGCCAGCAGTGAGTCTGTAGGCAACAGAAAGAACACTGAAGCTTTCTTT. Protein product: CASSESVGNRKNTEAFF.

The V and J genes are TRBV7-2 and TRBJ2-5; the D gene is possibly TRBD1 (6 bases). Germline V CDR1 and CDR2: SGHTA, FQGNSA. Trimming shortened V by 3 bases and J by 5 bases, and 16 bases separated the two germline ends. CDR3 length: 15 residues. The CDR3 DNA is TGTGCCAGCAGCTTGGGCCAGGGGCGCTTCGAGACCCAGTACTTC. Residues: CASSLGQGRFETQYF.

V usage is TRBV10-2 and J usage is TRBJ1-2; possibly TRBD1 for D (5 bases). Germline loops: CDR1 WSHSY, CDR2 SAAADI. The CDR3 loop spans 14 amino acids. V gave up 3 bases and J gave up 2 bases, with 10 bases separating them. The CDR3 DNA follows: TGCGCCAGCAGTGACCGAGGGGCAAACTATGGCTACACCTTC. This codes for CASSDRGANYGYTF.

The CDR3 protein is CASSEQGSGYEQYF. The DNA for the CDR3 is TGTGCCAGCAGCGAGCAGGGCTCGGGCTACGAGCAGTACTTC. This chain uses TRBV9 with TRBJ2-7, with D possibly TRBD1 on 5 matching bases. Germline V CDR1 and CDR2: SGDLS, YYNGEE. The CDR3 length is 14 residues. With 3 bases removed from V and 3 bases from J, the gap between germline ends came to 13 bases.

The chain combines TRBV14 with TRBJ1-2, with unresolved D. The CDR3 extends over 12 amino acids. V was shortened by 4 bases and J by 4 bases, with 7 bases between the two germline ends. Germline values: CDR1 SGHDN, CDR2 FVKESK. CDR3 loop: CASSRAGYGYTF. DNA of the CDR3: TGTGCCAGCAGCCGGGCCGGCTATGGCTACACCTTC.

V is TRBV7-2 and J is TRBJ1-2; no reliable D call. The CDR3 is made up of 15 amino acids. Germline CDR1 reads SGHTA; CDR2 reads FQGNSA. The V end lost 1 base, the J end lost 2 bases, and 11 bases lay between the germline ends. The CDR3 loop reads CASSLEGGKNYGYTF. As DNA, the CDR3 is TGTGCCAGCAGCTTAGAGGGAGGGAAGAACTATGGCTACACCTTC.